This TCR beta chain was retrieved from a study of blood T cell repertoires in COVID-19. Across the study: The cDNA or gDNA used as material had been derived from T cells, B-cell-depleted T cells, or PBMCs.

Everyone who took part was roughly 18 to 100 years old, and they came from 24 US areas. Under the authors' procedure: Reference gene primer amplification in the assay estimated nucleated cell counts. Measured with immunoSEQ multiplex PCR; TCRdb has only the in-frame clones, and not every one. That table furnishes V, J and clone size, whereas the DNA furnished D and trimming. Among roughly 250,000 clones, 70% to 90% were seen once, and the ten largest hold roughly 1.2%. CDR3 length: 13 residues. In germline, CDR1 is MDHEN, CDR2 SYDVKM. The germline V and J ends were trimmed by 6 bases and 4 bases, with 12 bases remaining between them.

V is TRBV28 and J is TRBJ1-1; D unclear. The sequenced sample was PBMCs or T cells enriched from blood (not recorded which). The receptor's source is a woman aged 40 to 55 with acute COVID-19. CDR3 sequence: CASRINGLTEAFF. CDR3 coding DNA: TGTGCCAGCAGAATAAACGGACTCACTGAAGCTTTCTTT.